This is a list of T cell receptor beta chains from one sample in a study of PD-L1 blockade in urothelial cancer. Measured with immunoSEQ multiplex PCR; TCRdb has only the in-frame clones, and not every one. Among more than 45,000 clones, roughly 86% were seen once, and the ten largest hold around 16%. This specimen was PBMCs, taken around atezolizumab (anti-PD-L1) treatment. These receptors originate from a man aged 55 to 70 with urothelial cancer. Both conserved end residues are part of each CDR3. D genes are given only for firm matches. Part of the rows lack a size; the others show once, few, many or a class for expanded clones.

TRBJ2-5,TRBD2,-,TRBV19,TGTGCCAGTATGATTTCAAGCGGGAAAGAGACCCAGTACTTC,CASMISSGKETQYF
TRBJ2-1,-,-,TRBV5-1,TGCGCCAGCAGCCTGGACATCAACAATGAGCAGTTCTTC,CASSLDINNEQFF
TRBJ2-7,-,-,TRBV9,TGTGCCAGCAGCGTAGCTTTGGGGGACAACTACGAGCAGTACTTC,CASSVALGDNYEQYF
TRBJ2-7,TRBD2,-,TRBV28,TGTGCCAGCAGGGAAAGCGGGAGGCGCTACGAGCAGTACTTC,CASRESGRRYEQYF
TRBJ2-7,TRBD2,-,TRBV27,TGTGCCAGCAGTTCCATCCTAGCGGGGGGGCCGGGCGAGCAGTACTTC,CASSSILAGGPGEQYF
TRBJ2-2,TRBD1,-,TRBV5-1,TGCGCCAGCAGCAGGGGACAGGGTGTTGGCACCGGGGAGCTGTTTTTT,CASSRGQGVGTGELFF
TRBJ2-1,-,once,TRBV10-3,TGTGCCATCAGTGAGATCGAGAACAATGAGCAGTTCTTC,CAISEIENNEQFF
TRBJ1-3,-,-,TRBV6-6,TGTGCCAGCATTGAGGGGGCTGGAAACACCATATATTTT,CASIEGAGNTIYF
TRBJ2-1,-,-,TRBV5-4,TGTGCCAGCAGCTTGGCGGCAGGGCAAAACAATGAGCAGTTCTTC,CASSLAAGQNNEQFF
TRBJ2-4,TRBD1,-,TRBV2,TGTGCCGGAGGACCGGGACAGACAACCAAAAACATTCAGTACTTC,CAGGPGQTTKNIQYF
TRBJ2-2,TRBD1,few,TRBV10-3,TGTGCCATCAAGCAGGGGGCGATCACCGGGGAGCTGTTTTTT,CAIKQGAITGELFF
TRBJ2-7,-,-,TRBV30,TGTGCTTTGGGGGGAACCCCCTACGAGCAGTACTTC,CALGGTPYEQYF
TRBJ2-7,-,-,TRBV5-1,TGCGCCAGTAGTTTTACAGGGACCTCCTACGAGCAGTACTTC,CASSFTGTSYEQYF
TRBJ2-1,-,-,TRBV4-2,TGTGCCAGCAGCCAACAAAGCGGTTCACCCTACAATGAGCAGTTCTTC,CASSQQSGSPYNEQFF
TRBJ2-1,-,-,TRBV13,TGTGCCAGCAGCTTCCAGCGTATCTCCTACAATGAGCAGTTCTTC,CASSFQRISYNEQFF
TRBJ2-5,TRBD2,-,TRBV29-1,TGCAGCGTTATAGCGGGAGAGGGAGAGACCCAGTACTTC,CSVIAGEGETQYF
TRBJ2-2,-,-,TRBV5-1,TGCGCCAGCAGCTTGGCCTTGGGGCTACCCGGGGAGCTGTTTTTT,CASSLALGLPGELFF
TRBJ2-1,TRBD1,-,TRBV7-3,TGTGCCAGCAGCTTGGCACAGGGGGTTTTTCGGGATGAGCAGTTCTTC,CASSLAQGVFRDEQFF
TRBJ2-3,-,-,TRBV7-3,TGTGCCAGCAGCCAGACTAGTACTGCCACGCAGTATTTT,CASSQTSTATQYF
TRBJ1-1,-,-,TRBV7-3,TGTGCCAGCAGCTTGGGGCAAAACACTGAAGCTTTCTTT,CASSLGQNTEAFF
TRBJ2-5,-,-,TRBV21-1,TGTGCCAGCAGGGGACAGAGACAAGAGACCCAGTACTTC,CASRGQRQETQYF
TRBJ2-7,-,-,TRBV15,TGTGCCACCGGAGCGGCCCTTTACTCCTACGAGCAGTACTTC,CATGAALYSYEQYF
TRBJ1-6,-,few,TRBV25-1,TGTGCCAGCAGTGAGAAAGAGAGCTCCTATAATTCACCCCTCCACTTT,CASSEKESSYNSPLHF
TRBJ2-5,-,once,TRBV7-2,TGTGCCAGCAGCTCTCGGGTTAGTAAAGAGACCCAGTACTTC,CASSSRVSKETQYF
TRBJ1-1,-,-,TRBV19,TGTGCCAGTGTGCGGGGCGCCACTGAAGCTTTCTTT,CASVRGATEAFF
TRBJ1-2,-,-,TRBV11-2,TGTGCCAGCAGCTTCCCAGACTATGGCTACACCTTC,CASSFPDYGYTF
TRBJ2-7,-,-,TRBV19,TGTGCCAGTAGTATAGCATCGAGGGCCTACGAGCAGTACTTC,CASSIASRAYEQYF
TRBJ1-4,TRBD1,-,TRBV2,TGTGCCAGCAGTCGGGACAGCAGTAATGAAAAACTGTTTTTT,CASSRDSSNEKLFF